This TCR beta chain comes out of a study of blood T cell repertoires in COVID-19. Study-level information: Sites in the United States, Italy and Spain provided acute and convalescent COVID-19 samples. Nucleic acid was either cDNA or gDNA, and it came from T cells, B-cell-depleted T cells, or PBMCs.

Per the authors' pipeline: Estimation of nucleated cell counts relied on the amplification of reference gene primers. The data were produced by immunoSEQ multiplex PCR, yet TCRdb's version contains in-frame clones alone and is incomplete. V and J calls and clone size are those listed in that table; D and trimming were worked out from the DNA. Here the sample spans approximately 290,000 clones, approximately 85% being singletons. Followed longitudinally, the Seattle patients had been enrolled during active infection. Per the germline V gene, CDR1 is SNHLY and CDR2 is FYNNEI. V lost 6 bases and J lost 11; bases outside the gene matches: 15. This CDR3 region has 14 residues.

Sequencing was done on a sample of peripheral blood. The clonotype was recovered from a human donor with COVID-19, enrolled during active disease. The donor label of this sample is uncertain. The gene calls are TRBV2 and TRBJ1-1, with 7 bases lining up with TRBD1. In DNA, the CDR3 is TGTGCCAGCAGCGTTAACGTGGGACAGATCCGCGCTTTCTTT. Translated, it gives CASSVNVGQIRAFF.